This is a list of T cell receptor beta chains from one sample in a study of early T cells in non-severe SARS-CoV-2 infection. TCRdb recomputed calls from the 5' RACE reads with MiXCR, one row per CDR3 protein. The table has tens of thousands of distinct CDR3 sequences, nearly 10% seen once. The sample was whole blood. These receptors originate from an adult who was a healthcare worker with PCR-confirmed SARS-CoV-2 infection or an uninfected control (not recorded which). Each CDR3 is given with its conserved first and last residue. Fields, in order: clone size, D gene, V gene, J gene, CDR3 DNA, CDR3 protein. The D gene is left open where the match is weak. Size tells how often a clone was seen (once, few, many) or the class of an expanded clone, and some rows leave it out.

many	-	TRBV9	TRBJ2-5	TGTGCCAGCAGCGCCGGGGCCCACCAAGAGACCCAGTACTTC	CASSAGAHQETQYF
-	-	TRBV28	TRBJ2-7	TGTGCCAGCAGTTTGTTCCAGGGAACCTACGAGCAGTACTTC	CASSLFQGTYEQYF
-	-	TRBV12-3/TRBV12-4	TRBJ1-1	TGTGCCAGCAGTCCTAGGACGGGGAACACTGAAGCTTTCTTT	CASSPRTGNTEAFF
few	-	TRBV6-1	TRBJ2-7	TGTGCCAGCGGGCGGGGGACAGACACATACGAGCAGTACTTC	CASGRGTDTYEQYF
many	-	TRBV12-3/TRBV12-4	TRBJ2-4	TGTGCCAGCAGCCCTTTTAAAGGGAAAAACATTCAGTACTTC	CASSPFKGKNIQYF
-	TRBD2	TRBV5-1	TRBJ2-5	TGCGCCAGCAGCCGAATCGCTACTAGCGGGGGATGGGAGACCCAGTACTTC	CASSRIATSGGWETQYF
few	-	TRBV2	TRBJ2-7	TGTGCCAGCAGTCCCTTCGTGGGCCGCTACGAGCAGTACTTC	CASSPFVGRYEQYF
many	TRBD1	TRBV29-1	TRBJ2-3	TGCAGCGGTTCGACAGGGATTAGCACAGATACGCAGTATTTT	CSGSTGISTDTQYF
few	TRBD1	TRBV12-3/TRBV12-4	TRBJ1-4	TGTGCCAGCAGCCGCCTCGGACAGGGGATTGAAAAACTGTTTTTT	CASSRLGQGIEKLFF
-	-	TRBV3-1	TRBJ1-3	TGTGCCAGCAGGAAAGGAAACACCATATATTTT	CASRKGNTIYF
many	-	TRBV18	TRBJ2-6	TGTGCCAGCTCACCACCGCAGTACGGGGATTCTGGGGCCAACGTCCTGACTTTC	CASSPPQYGDSGANVLTF
many	TRBD2	TRBV7-6	TRBJ2-1	TGTGCCAGCAGCATAGCGGGGGGCCACAATGAGCAGTTCTTC	CASSIAGGHNEQFF
-	-	TRBV20-1	TRBJ2-1	TGCAGTGCTAGACGGGGGACTGAGCAGTTCTTC	CSARRGTEQFF
many	-	TRBV12-3/TRBV12-4	TRBJ1-5	TGTGCCAGCAGTTTAGCCGACAATCAGCCCCAGCATTTT	CASSLADNQPQHF
many	-	TRBV18	TRBJ2-3	TGTGCCAGCTCACCGCCGTTGGGGGGCACAGATACGCAGTATTTT	CASSPPLGGTDTQYF
many	-	TRBV2	TRBJ2-5	TGTGCCAGTTCAGCGAACAGCGAGGAGACCCAGTACTTC	CASSANSEETQYF
many	-	TRBV5-4	TRBJ2-3	TGTGCCAGCAGCTTGGGGCAGGGGAGGGATACGCAGTATTTT	CASSLGQGRDTQYF
many	TRBD1	TRBV7-8	TRBJ2-3	TGTGCCAGCAGCTTTCACAGGGGCCTCAGCACAGATACGCAGTATTTT	CASSFHRGLSTDTQYF
many	-	TRBV14	TRBJ2-3	TGTGCCAGCAGCCCCCGGACGTGGGATACGCAGTATTTT	CASSPRTWDTQYF